This T cell receptor beta chain is drawn from a study of T-cell reconstitution after alpha-beta-depleted transplantation in children. Study-wide points: Expanded graft clones numbering several hundred reportedly gave rise to alpha-beta T cells about two months after transplant. The authors attributed T-cell counts and diversity one year after transplant mostly to newly produced T cells. Certain patients had high TCRbeta diversity at day 60, and it came from recipient T cells and thymic progenitors that survived.

The table lists this clonotype with many counts. The antigen is unknown. This CDR3 has 16 amino acids. The ends lost 4 bases at V and 4 bases at J; junction bases unmatched: 10. Germline assignment: CDR1 SGHRS and CDR2 YFSETQ. Construction of the TCRbeta library involved unique molecular identifiers. Each CDR3 protein gets one entry after TCRdb re-called the PCR reads with MiXCR. This sample carries 600,000 to 700,000 distinct CDR3 sequences, roughly 13% of them seen once, and the ten largest clones take roughly 0.77%. The sequence was obtained from a girl aged 2 to 9 with congenital amegakaryocytic thrombocytopenia, due to receive a stem cell transplant. The sample in question was PBMCs, obtained before TCRalphabeta/CD19-depleted stem cell transplant. The chain is built from TRBV5-1 and TRBJ2-1; 8 positions match TRBD2. CDR3 region: CASSIQSGSYYNEQFF. In DNA form, the CDR3 reads TGCGCCAGCAGCATTCAAAGCGGGAGCTATTACAATGAGCAGTTCTTC.